These 21 T cell receptor beta chains originate from one sample sequenced in a study of T cell responses to AZD1222 COVID-19 vaccine. Libraries were prepared by immunoSEQ multiplex PCR; TCRdb keeps only in-frame clonotypes and omits some of them. This sample yields some 180,000 clones, of which 85% to 95% are seen a single time; 10% belongs to the top ten. Here the sequenced sample was peripheral blood, taken on day 0 of AZD1222 vaccination. Receptor source: an adult in good health.

This clone occurred once. The genes are TRBV21-1 and TRBJ2-5; TRBD1, as called in the table, went unchecked against the DNA. TRBV21-1 is recorded as a pseudogene. The CDR3 is 13 amino acids. The CDR3 bases are TGTGCCAGCCAGGACAGGGACTCAGAGACCCAGTACTTC. Amino acid sequence: CASQDRDSETQYF.

The V gene is TRBV5-6, the J gene TRBJ1-4; D call uncertain. The CDR3 runs to 14 residues. Germline lookup yields CDR1 SGHDT and CDR2 YYEEEE. V dropped 0 bases and J dropped 6 bases, with 9 bases sitting between them. The CDR3 DNA reads as TGTGCCAGCAGCTTGGCTCTCGGGGATGAAAAACTGTTTTTT. It encodes CASSLALGDEKLFF. Full variable domain (remainder filled in from reference TRBV5-6 and TRBJ1-4): DAGVTQSPTHLIKTRGQQVTLRCSPKSGHDTVSWYQQALGQGPQFIFQYYEEEERQRGNFPDRFSGHQFPNYSSELNVNALLLGDSALYLCASSLALGDEKLFFGSGTQLSVL.

V and J are TRBV29-1 and TRBJ2-4; 9 nucleotides line up with TRBD1. This CDR3 is 14 amino acids long. The ends lost 4 bases at V and 6 bases at J; junction bases unmatched: 7. From germline, CDR1 is SQVTM and CDR2 ANQGSEA. CDR3: CSVGERQGVNIQYF. The CDR3 DNA follows: TGCAGCGTTGGGGAGAGACAGGGGGTAAACATTCAGTACTTC.

The chain couples TRBV4-3 to TRBJ1-2; D perhaps matches TRBD1 (6 bases). Deletions cut 4 bases from V and 2 bases from J, with 14 bases between. CDR1 is LGHNA, CDR2 YSLEER, per germline. This CDR3 is 15 amino acids long. The CDR3 sequence is CASSRGHLNNYGYTF. The CDR3, as DNA: TGCGCCAGCAGCCGGGGACACCTAAACAACTATGGCTACACCTTC.

The count of this clone is one. The chain couples TRBV3-1 (or the pseudogene TRBV3-2) to TRBJ2-3, with 9 bases aligning to TRBD2. J was trimmed by 2 bases and V by 4 bases; bases with no gene match: 10. The CDR3 totals 17 residues. Per the germline V gene, CDR1 is LGHDT and CDR2 is YNNKEL (reference sequence). CDR3 amino acids: CASSPAGKREVTDTQYF. CDR3 nucleotide sequence: TGTGCCAGCAGCCCCGCGGGGAAGCGGGAGGTCACAGATACGCAGTATTTT.

This clone was counted many times. The rearrangement links TRBV25-1 to TRBJ1-2; TRBD1 is a possible D gene (6 bases). The CDR3 consists of 15 residues. Germline V gene data show CDR1 as MGHDK and CDR2 as SYGVNS. Trimming took off 3 bases at V and 8 bases at J, with 19 bases between the two ends. DNA of the CDR3: TGTGCCAGCAGTGATGCAGGGGCGGAATCTTCCGGCTACACCTTC. Residues: CASSDAGAESSGYTF.

V gene TRBV29-1 combines with J gene TRBJ2-1; 9 nucleotides align to TRBD1. The CDR3 sequence is 13 residues long. V lost 5 bases, J lost 8 bases, and 7 bases stayed unmatched. The V gene's germline CDR1 is SQVTM and CDR2 ANQGSEA. CDR3 nucleotides: TGCAGCGTTCGGACAGGGGTTAAGGATGAGCAGTTCTTC. It codes for CSVRTGVKDEQFF.

This clone has only one observation. The chain employs TRBV27 and TRBJ2-5, with 7 bases lining up with TRBD1. The germline V gene encodes CDR1 MNHEY and CDR2 SMNVEV (reference sequence). The CDR3 is made up of 14 amino acids. Trimming removed 3 bases from V and 5 bases from J; junction bases left unmatched: 6. CDR3 sequence: CASSFRGGLETQYF. The CDR3 DNA sequence: TGTGCCAGCAGTTTCAGAGGGGGCCTTGAGACCCAGTACTTC.

The V call is TRBV7-9, the J call TRBJ2-6; 7 positions match TRBD1. Germline V gene sequence: CDR1 SEHNR, CDR2 FQNEAQ (reference sequence). V gave up 5 bases and J gave up 2 bases; unmatched junction bases: 12. This CDR3 comprises 18 residues. DNA of the CDR3: TGTGCCAGCAGCCCGATACAGGGGTTTGTTACTGGGGCCAACGTCCTGACTTTC. Encoded protein: CASSPIQGFVTGANVLTF.

The chain combines TRBV27 with TRBJ1-1; tentatively, D is TRBD1 (6 bases). CDR1 MNHEY and CDR2 SMNVEV come from the germline V gene (reference sequence). V lost 4 bases and J lost 4, with 16 bases in between. The CDR3 is made up of 15 amino acids. The CDR3 DNA follows: TGTGCCAGCAGTTCCCTCCAGGGGAAGGGCACTGAAGCTTTCTTT. Its protein product is CASSSLQGKGTEAFF.

CDR3 coding DNA: TGCGCCAGCAGCAAGGGACTAGCGGGGGAGATGGATACGCAGTATTTT. This gives the protein CASSKGLAGEMDTQYF. The chain has TRBV5-1 and TRBJ2-3; 14 bases are a match to TRBD2. This CDR3 has 16 residues. Germline V CDR1 and CDR2: SGHRS, YFSETQ. The junction had 7 bases not matched to a gene; V was cut back by 4 bases and J by 6 bases.

V and J are TRBV6-2 or TRBV6-3 and TRBJ1-2; D uncertain. Germline CDR1 MNHEY, CDR2 SVGEGT. The CDR3 contains 14 residues. Trimming left V 6 bases short and J 3 bases short, with 14 bases between. The CDR3 here is CASSHGGSDYGYTF. CDR3 sequence (DNA): TGTGCCAGCAGCCATGGAGGATCCGACTATGGCTACACCTTC.

The gene calls are TRBV3-1 (or the pseudogene TRBV3-2) and TRBJ2-1; 8 bases fit TRBD1. V gave up 8 bases and J gave up 6 bases; unmatched junction bases: 6. Per germline, CDR1 LGHDT and CDR2 YNNKEL (reference sequence). This CDR3 contains 13 residues. As DNA, the CDR3 is TGTGCCAGCCTCGACAGGGGTAGCAATGAGCAGTTCTTC. It yields the protein CASLDRGSNEQFF.

V is TRBV7-3 and J is TRBJ2-5; D is perhaps TRBD2 (6 bases). Germline V gene lookup returns CDR1 SGHTA and CDR2 FQGTGA. Trimming cost V 0 bases and J 4 bases, with 12 bases left between them. The CDR3 covers 15 residues. The CDR3, as DNA: TGTGCCAGCAGCTTAACGTGGAGGGTTAGAGAGACCCAGTACTTC. The encoded protein is CASSLTWRVRETQYF.

V is TRBV3-1 (or the pseudogene TRBV3-2) and J is TRBJ1-1; D may be TRBD1 (6 bases). V shed 0 bases and J shed 10 bases, with 12 bases lying between them. The CDR3 contains 13 residues. Germline V gene lookup returns CDR1 LGHDT and CDR2 YNNKEL (reference sequence). CDR3 in amino acids: CASSQDGGGGAFF. CDR3 DNA sequence: TGTGCCAGCAGCCAAGATGGAGGAGGGGGAGCTTTCTTT.

The chain employs TRBV10-3 and TRBJ1-5; no clear D gene. The V end lost 3 bases, the J end lost 1 base, and 16 bases lay between the germline ends. Looked up from germline, CDR1 is ENHRY and CDR2 is SYGVKD. The CDR3 has 17 residues. CDR3 sequence: CAISDHDAEGSNQPQHF. CDR3 in DNA: TGTGCCATCAGTGATCACGACGCGGAGGGAAGCAATCAGCCCCAGCATTTT.

The chain is built from TRBV7-2 and TRBJ2-2; possibly TRBD1 for D (6 bases). This CDR3 has 13 amino acids. The V gene lost 5 bases and the J gene lost 7 bases, with 11 bases spanning the gap. CDR1 and CDR2 from the germline V gene are SGHTA and FQGNSA. The CDR3 loop is CASSPGVGGELFF. The CDR3 nucleotides are TGTGCCAGCAGCCCAGGGGTTGGCGGGGAGCTGTTTTTT.

The chain links TRBV7-9 to TRBJ2-7; the D is unclear. This CDR3 has 14 amino acids. Germline V gives CDR1 SEHNR, CDR2 FQNEAQ (reference sequence). Trimming left V 5 bases short and J 2 bases short, with 13 bases between. CDR3 nucleotide sequence: TGTGCCAGCAGCGATTCTCCAGACGCCTACGAGCAGTACTTC. This codes for CASSDSPDAYEQYF.

This clone was recorded once. This chain uses TRBV4-3 with TRBJ2-1; possible D gene TRBD2, 5 bases. The length of the CDR3 is 14 residues. CDR1 is LGHNA, CDR2 YSLEER, per germline. Trimming pared 0 bases from V and 7 bases from J, leaving 10 bases between. The CDR3 DNA is TGCGCCAGCAGCCAAGAGAGGGTAGGTAATGAGCAGTTCTTC. This gives the protein CASSQERVGNEQFF.

V gene TRBV19 combines with J gene TRBJ1-5; D is perhaps TRBD1 (5 bases). Trimming took 7 bases from V and 3 from J, leaving 13 bases between them. Germline V gives CDR1 LNHDA, CDR2 SQIVND (reference sequence). The CDR3 loop spans 14 amino acids. CDR3 bases: TGTGCCAGTACGGCAGGGTGGGACAATCAGCCCCAGCATTTT. Translated, it gives CASTAGWDNQPQHF.

The V gene is TRBV18, the J gene TRBJ1-1; unclear D gene. Germline CDR1 is KGHSH and CDR2 is LQKENI. V gave up 2 bases and J gave up 0 bases, with 10 bases separating them. This CDR3 is built from 15 residues. The chain's CDR3 is CASSPAQPVNTEAFF. Written as DNA, the CDR3 is TGTGCCAGCTCACCAGCACAGCCAGTGAACACTGAAGCTTTCTTT.